Listed below are T cell receptor beta chains from one sample, sequenced in a study of blood T cell repertoires in COVID-19. Sequencing used immunoSEQ multiplex PCR; TCRdb keeps in-frame clones, though not all of them. The sample includes about 70,000 clones, around 83% of them seen just once. Input material: peripheral blood. These receptor sequences come from a man aged 25-45 years with COVID-19, enrolled during active disease. Each CDR3 is given with its conserved first and last residue. Each record gives: clone size, J gene, V gene, CDR3 protein. Only some rows state a clone size, as once, few, many or a class for expanded clones.

clone size: NA
J gene: TRBJ2-1
V gene: TRBV25-1
CDR3 protein: CASWDYNEQFF

clone size: NA
J gene: TRBJ2-3
V gene: TRBV24-1
CDR3 protein: CAIDRGWEADTQYF

clone size: NA
J gene: TRBJ2-2
V gene: TRBV19
CDR3 protein: CASSPDFVAGELFF

clone size: few
J gene: TRBJ1-5
V gene: TRBV2
CDR3 protein: CASRNFTVAGFPTSNQPQHF

clone size: NA
J gene: TRBJ1-5
V gene: TRBV2
CDR3 protein: CASRSLNQPQHF

clone size: NA
J gene: TRBJ2-1
V gene: TRBV2
CDR3 protein: CASSDSAREGYNEQFF

clone size: NA
J gene: TRBJ2-7
V gene: TRBV6-5
CDR3 protein: CASTDDRAGYEQYF

clone size: NA
J gene: TRBJ2-7
V gene: TRBV6-6
CDR3 protein: CASSYSGKGGYEQYF

clone size: NA
J gene: TRBJ2-2
V gene: TRBV7-3
CDR3 protein: CASSLEGGSTGELFF

clone size: once
J gene: TRBJ2-5
V gene: TRBV5-8
CDR3 protein: CASRLRGYQETQYF

clone size: NA
J gene: TRBJ1-2
V gene: TRBV7-9
CDR3 protein: CASSLAYPTDSYGYTF

clone size: NA
J gene: TRBJ2-5
V gene: TRBV11-2
CDR3 protein: CASSLGGQGNIGETQYF

clone size: NA
J gene: TRBJ2-5
V gene: TRBV18
CDR3 protein: CASSRNPGQGGETQYF

clone size: once
J gene: TRBJ2-2
V gene: TRBV29-1
CDR3 protein: CSVGRRGTNTGELFF

clone size: NA
J gene: TRBJ1-5
V gene: TRBV5-6
CDR3 protein: CASSLGLRNQPQHF

clone size: NA
J gene: TRBJ1-4
V gene: TRBV27
CDR3 protein: CASSFTGGGEKLFF

clone size: NA
J gene: TRBJ1-1
V gene: TRBV11-2
CDR3 protein: CASSSDRNTEAFF

clone size: NA
J gene: TRBJ2-5
V gene: TRBV5-1
CDR3 protein: CASSLARVQETQYF

clone size: NA
J gene: TRBJ1-1
V gene: TRBV4-1
CDR3 protein: CASSQGWDRAEAFF

clone size: once
J gene: TRBJ2-2
V gene: TRBV6-5
CDR3 protein: CASRTGPGELFF

clone size: NA
J gene: TRBJ2-1
V gene: TRBV6-6
CDR3 protein: CASRGQGALNEQFF

clone size: few
J gene: TRBJ1-4
V gene: TRBV27
CDR3 protein: CASSLFGLVTGQTNEKLFF

clone size: NA
J gene: TRBJ2-7
V gene: TRBV27
CDR3 protein: CASSLWDRPYEQYF

clone size: few
J gene: TRBJ2-1
V gene: TRBV7-3
CDR3 protein: CASSDDRDEQFF

clone size: NA
J gene: TRBJ2-7
V gene: TRBV11-3
CDR3 protein: CASSLASGVGEQYF

clone size: few
J gene: TRBJ2-1
V gene: TRBV6-4
CDR3 protein: CASSDSGTSGSNEQFF

clone size: NA
J gene: TRBJ2-5
V gene: TRBV19
CDR3 protein: CASSIGGGTGSLRETQYF

clone size: NA
J gene: TRBJ2-7
V gene: TRBV28
CDR3 protein: CASSPRTSGSVYEQYF

clone size: NA
J gene: TRBJ1-5
V gene: TRBV11-2
CDR3 protein: CASSLDRTGLNQPQHF

clone size: NA
J gene: TRBJ2-7
V gene: TRBV4-3
CDR3 protein: CASSQDRGGGYEQYF

clone size: NA
J gene: TRBJ1-1
V gene: TRBV20-1
CDR3 protein: CSARRDSEAFF

clone size: NA
J gene: TRBJ2-6
V gene: TRBV9
CDR3 protein: CASSVAGAGANVLTF

clone size: NA
J gene: TRBJ2-5
V gene: TRBV15
CDR3 protein: CATSRGHLGTLGLETQYF

clone size: NA
J gene: TRBJ2-1
V gene: TRBV27
CDR3 protein: CASSWRDWSDEQFF

clone size: NA
J gene: TRBJ2-5
V gene: TRBV28
CDR3 protein: CASSSGGDQETQYF

clone size: NA
J gene: TRBJ1-2
V gene: TRBV6-5
CDR3 protein: CASRDRQGYDGYTF

clone size: NA
J gene: TRBJ1-2
V gene: TRBV6-5
CDR3 protein: CAVRTGPYLNYGYTF

clone size: NA
J gene: TRBJ2-3
V gene: TRBV19
CDR3 protein: CASRGATLPPGPDTQYF

clone size: NA
J gene: TRBJ2-3
V gene: TRBV2
CDR3 protein: CASSEWAFDSTDTQYF

clone size: once
J gene: TRBJ1-2
V gene: TRBV5-1
CDR3 protein: CASSIGTGVNGYTF

clone size: NA
J gene: TRBJ2-7
V gene: TRBV30
CDR3 protein: CAWSRAPSEQYF

clone size: NA
J gene: TRBJ2-4
V gene: TRBV19
CDR3 protein: CASSLTGGRGKNIQYF

clone size: NA
J gene: TRBJ2-7
V gene: TRBV7-2
CDR3 protein: CASSLAGRALEQYF

clone size: NA
J gene: TRBJ2-7
V gene: TRBV6-1
CDR3 protein: CASSEARAYEQYF

clone size: once
J gene: TRBJ1-2
V gene: TRBV28
CDR3 protein: CASSSRTGVGGYTF

clone size: NA
J gene: TRBJ1-5
V gene: TRBV6-2/TRBV6-3
CDR3 protein: CASSARGPEVSQPQHF

clone size: NA
J gene: TRBJ1-4
V gene: TRBV6-1
CDR3 protein: CASSEAGTTNEKLFF

clone size: NA
J gene: TRBJ1-2
V gene: TRBV14
CDR3 protein: CASSQESITDGYTF

clone size: NA
J gene: TRBJ1-4
V gene: TRBV27
CDR3 protein: CASSLLTGGNEKLFF

clone size: NA
J gene: TRBJ1-5
V gene: TRBV19
CDR3 protein: CASSIKQGGQPQHF

clone size: NA
J gene: TRBJ2-1
V gene: TRBV11-3
CDR3 protein: CASSSGTSETYNEQFF